This entry lists 27 T cell receptor beta chains sequenced from one sample in a study of T cells in Graves' hyperthyroidism and ophthalmopathy. Regions amplified from RNA transcripts were the TCR beta CDR3 regions. The study used the HTBI primer set for a first-round RT-PCR of the TCR CDR3. TCRdb independently ran MiXCR on the multiplex PCR reads; one entry per CDR3 protein. Of some 550,000 distinct CDR3 sequences listed, more than 20% are singletons. Sequenced material: blood. These receptors originate from a man aged 18 to 30 with Graves' hyperthyroidism.

The table lists this clonotype with a few counts. The chain recombines TRBV20-1 with TRBJ2-7; 9 bases match TRBD2. The CDR3 contains 14 residues. Unmatched junction bases numbered 5, after V lost 0 bases and J lost 5 bases. The germline V gene has CDR1 DFQATT and CDR2 SNEGSKA (reference sequence). CDR3: CSARDVVAGDEQYF. The CDR3 bases are TGCAGTGCTAGAGATGTGGTAGCGGGAGACGAGCAGTACTTC.

This clonotype turned up a few times. V and J are TRBV7-9 and TRBJ2-5; 8 bases agree with TRBD1. The length of the CDR3 is 15 residues. The ends lost 5 bases at V and 0 bases at J; junction bases unmatched: 5. Germline V lookup: CDR1 SEHNR, CDR2 FQNEAQ (reference sequence). The CDR3 loop is CASSRTGSYQETQYF. CDR3 nucleotides: TGTGCCAGCAGCCGGACAGGGTCGTACCAAGAGACCCAGTACTTC.

J is TRBJ1-1 and V is TRBV11-3, with 10 positions matching TRBD1. This CDR3 is 14 amino acids long. The germline V gene has CDR1 SGHNT and CDR2 YENEEA. V dropped 5 bases and J dropped 5; count of bases not matched to a gene: 5. CDR3 sequence reads: CASSTGQGSTEAFF. CDR3 sequence (DNA): TGTGCCAGCAGCACGGGACAGGGGTCGACTGAAGCTTTCTTT.

V gene TRBV12-3 or TRBV12-4 combines with J gene TRBJ1-3, with TRBD1 as a possible D gene (5 bases). The V gene lost 8 bases and the J gene lost 0 bases, with 14 bases spanning the gap. This CDR3 contains 15 residues. In DNA form, the CDR3 reads TGTGCCAGCGGATACAGGCCGCTCTCTGGAAACACCATATATTTT. This translates into CASGYRPLSGNTIYF.

The chain has TRBV4-1 and TRBJ2-4; the D is unclear. CDR1 and CDR2 (germline): MGHRA, YSYEKL. The CDR3 totals 14 residues. V was clipped by 0 bases and J by 0 bases, with 3 bases between them. DNA of the CDR3: TGCGCCAGCAGCCAAGATATAGCCAAAAACATTCAGTACTTC. Encoded protein: CASSQDIAKNIQYF.

This clonotype was found a few times. The chain joins TRBV6-1 to TRBJ2-2, with a possible D match to TRBD1 (6 bases). The germline V gene encodes CDR1 MNHNS and CDR2 SASEGT. V lost 1 base and J 6 bases, leaving 12 bases between the germline ends. The CDR3 contains 15 residues. The CDR3 here is CASSEVQGVPGELFF. The DNA of the CDR3 is TGTGCCAGCAGTGAAGTACAGGGAGTCCCCGGGGAGCTGTTTTTT.

This clonotype appeared many times. The chain is built from TRBV7-9 and TRBJ2-2; D ambiguous. V was clipped by 5 bases and J by 3 bases, with 10 bases between them. This CDR3 spans 14 amino acids. Looked up from germline, CDR1 is SEHNR and CDR2 is FQNEAQ (reference sequence). CDR3 sequence: CASSPTVDTGELFF. The CDR3 DNA follows: TGTGCCAGCAGCCCGACGGTAGACACCGGGGAGCTGTTTTTT.

V and J are TRBV20-1 and TRBJ2-7; tentatively, D is TRBD2 (5 bases). Trimming took 0 bases from V and 6 from J, leaving 9 bases between them. The length of the CDR3 is 12 residues. CDR1 is DFQATT, CDR2 SNEGSKA, per germline (reference sequence). CDR3 loop: CSARDGEREQYF. CDR3 sequence (DNA): TGCAGTGCTAGAGACGGGGAACGCGAGCAGTACTTC.

The chain recombines TRBV6-5 with TRBJ1-3; unclear D gene. The CDR3 covers 16 residues. V dropped 0 bases and J dropped 4 bases, with 13 bases sitting between them. The V gene's germline CDR1 is MNHEY and CDR2 SVGAGI. The CDR3 sequence is CASSYSAVRAGNTIYF. The CDR3 nucleotides are TGTGCCAGCAGTTACTCGGCAGTCCGAGCAGGAAACACCATATATTTT.

This clonotype came up a few times. The rearrangement uses TRBV3-1 and TRBJ1-2; TRBD1 aligns across 7 bases. Germline V gene data show CDR1 as LGHDT and CDR2 as YNNKEL (reference sequence). Losses at the gene ends were 0 bases for V and 4 bases for J; bases not matched to a gene: 8. This CDR3 has 16 residues. CDR3 sequence: CASSQDRETGTYGYTF. CDR3 nucleotides: TGTGCCAGCAGCCAAGATCGGGAGACAGGGACCTATGGCTACACCTTC.

This clonotype has just a few counts. The CDR3 protein is CASSLGPTSGGPQETQYF. The DNA for the CDR3 is TGTGCCAGCAGCTTAGGGCCGACTAGCGGGGGTCCACAAGAGACCCAGTACTTC. The chain combines TRBV11-1 with TRBJ2-5; 12 nucleotides align to TRBD2. Germline CDR1 and CDR2: SGHAT and FQDESV (reference sequence). This CDR3 has 18 residues. The V and J ends lost 1 base and 2 bases, in that order; junction bases with no gene match: 8.

The rearrangement joins TRBV5-4 to TRBJ1-2, with 10 bases fitting TRBD1. CDR1 and CDR2 from the germline V gene are SGHNT and YYREEE (reference sequence). Trimming at V came to 5 bases and at J to 4 bases, leaving 8 bases not matched to a gene. The CDR3 length is 15 residues. The CDR3 DNA follows: TGTGCCAGCAGATACAGGGGACAGGGGACCTATGGCTACACCTTC. It yields the protein CASRYRGQGTYGYTF.

Ten or more counts support this clonotype. The V and J genes are TRBV11-2 and TRBJ1-1; D unresolved. Deletions cut 1 base from V and 5 bases from J, with 8 bases between. The CDR3 has 13 residues. Per the germline V gene, CDR1 is SGHAT and CDR2 is FQNNGV. CDR3 sequence (DNA): TGTGCCAGCAGCTTAGGGGTTTGGACTGAAGCTTTCTTT. Amino acids: CASSLGVWTEAFF.

This clonotype came up a few times. The chain links TRBV6-1 to TRBJ1-1; 7 bases line up with TRBD1. Trimming removed 5 bases from V and 8 bases from J; junction bases left unmatched: 14. This CDR3 has 15 amino acids. From germline, CDR1 is MNHNS and CDR2 SASEGT. The CDR3 bases are TGTGCCAGCAGTCCTCTGCGACAGGGACAATCGGAAGCTTTCTTT. Protein sequence: CASSPLRQGQSEAFF.

This clonotype was counted ten times or more. This rearrangement joins TRBV2 to TRBJ1-1; 8 nucleotides align to TRBD1. The V segment lost 10 bases and the J segment 2 bases; nucleotides outside the gene matches: 3. Germline V gene sequence: CDR1 SNHLY, CDR2 FYNNEI. The CDR3 has 12 amino acids. This CDR3 reads CANRGVNTEAFF. CDR3 nucleotides: TGTGCCAACAGGGGGGTCAACACTGAAGCTTTCTTT.

Worth noting for this clonotype: Just one base apart from a much larger clone, this may be a read error. The chain joins TRBV19 to TRBJ2-5; tentative D call: TRBD1 (6 bases). Germline lookup yields CDR1 LNHDA and CDR2 SQIVND (reference sequence). The CDR3 totals 14 residues. The CDR3 nucleotides read TGTGCCAGTAGTATTCGGGACAACCAAGAGACCCCGTACTTC. Translation gives CASSIRDNQETPYF.

This clonotype was found many times. This sequence joins TRBV6-1 and TRBJ1-5, with D possibly TRBD1 on 5 matching bases. The CDR3 extends over 15 amino acids. Germline V gene sequence: CDR1 MNHNS, CDR2 SASEGT. With 5 bases removed from V and 0 bases from J, the gap between germline ends came to 11 bases. CDR3: CASSKETDSNQPQHF. CDR3 in DNA: TGTGCCAGCAGTAAGGAGACAGATAGCAATCAGCCCCAGCATTTT.

This clonotype was counted many times. The V call is TRBV27, the J call TRBJ1-2; TRBD1 matches at 8 bases. The length of the CDR3 is 15 residues. Germline assignment: CDR1 MNHEY and CDR2 SMNVEV (reference sequence). V gave up 5 bases and J gave up 7 bases; unmatched junction bases: 12. CDR3 in DNA: TGTGCCAGCAGTACTCATCCGACAGGGGCGGCTGGCTACACCTTC. Translation: CASSTHPTGAAGYTF.

This clonotype has ten or more counts. The chain is built from TRBV28 and TRBJ2-7; D is perhaps TRBD1 or TRBD2 (5 bases each). The CDR3 covers 15 residues. V shed 2 bases and J shed 9 bases, with 20 bases lying between them. CDR1 and CDR2 from the germline V gene are MDHEN and SYDVKM. CDR3: CASSLVPTGLQGQYF. The CDR3 DNA reads TGTGCCAGCAGTTTAGTCCCCACAGGACTCCAGGGGCAGTACTTC.

This clonotype was seen at least ten times. This rearrangement joins TRBV29-1 to TRBJ1-2; no reliable D call. V was cut by 4 bases and J by 5 bases, with 8 bases left in between. Germline V CDR1 and CDR2: SQVTM, ANQGSEA. This CDR3 has 11 residues. CDR3 coding DNA: TGCAGCGTTGGGGAATTATATGGCTACACCTTC. It yields the protein CSVGELYGYTF.

In this sample, this clonotype turned up many times. CDR3 amino acids: CASSIVGGDDSNQPQHF. The DNA for the CDR3 is TGTGCCAGTAGTATAGTCGGAGGGGATGATAGCAATCAGCCCCAGCATTTT. The chain recombines TRBV19 with TRBJ1-5, with D possibly TRBD1 on 5 matching bases. The length of the CDR3 is 17 residues. The germline V and J ends were trimmed by 1 base and 0 bases, with 13 bases remaining between them. Germline V lookup: CDR1 LNHDA, CDR2 SQIVND (reference sequence).

The chain employs TRBV6-5 and TRBJ2-4; D remains ambiguous. The CDR3 has 14 amino acids. V was trimmed by 4 bases and J by 0 bases, leaving 7 bases between them. CDR1 and CDR2 (germline): MNHEY, SVGAGI. As DNA, the CDR3 is TGTGCCAGCAGTTTTACCCTAGCCAAAAACATTCAGTACTTC. This translates into CASSFTLAKNIQYF.

The chain uses TRBV12-3 or TRBV12-4 and TRBJ1-2; D is undetermined. Between the trimmed V and J ends, which lost 7 bases and 7 bases, there was a span of 16 bases. This CDR3 comprises 13 residues. CDR3 DNA: TGTGCCAGCACCCTTGAGTGGGGATCTGGCTACACCTTC. This codes for CASTLEWGSGYTF.

This chain links TRBV5-5 with TRBJ2-5; 8 nucleotides line up with TRBD1. This CDR3 spans 15 amino acids. Germline V gene data show CDR1 as SGHKS and CDR2 as YYEKEE (reference sequence). The V segment lost 3 bases and the J segment 4 bases; nucleotides outside the gene matches: 8. CDR3 protein: CASSSVTGAPETQYF. The DNA of the CDR3 is TGTGCCAGCAGCTCCGTGACAGGGGCCCCAGAGACCCAGTACTTC.

The chain is built from TRBV28 and TRBJ1-1; tentative D call: TRBD1 (6 bases). The germline gives CDR1 MDHEN, CDR2 SYDVKM. Trimming cost V 7 bases and J 1 base, with 13 bases left between them. The CDR3 extends over 14 amino acids. The CDR3, as DNA: TGTGCCAGCACCTGGGGGACATCGAACACTGAAGCTTTCTTT. Protein sequence: CASTWGTSNTEAFF.

This clonotype was counted many times. The rearrangement joins TRBV2 to TRBJ1-1; 7 bases are a match to TRBD1. Germline V gene lookup returns CDR1 SNHLY and CDR2 FYNNEI. The CDR3 loop spans 15 amino acids. The ends lost 7 bases at V and 3 bases at J; junction bases unmatched: 11. The chain's CDR3 is CASTTDREVDTEAFF. The CDR3, as DNA: TGTGCCAGCACCACTGACAGGGAGGTTGACACTGAAGCTTTCTTT.

At least ten counts were recorded for this clonotype. The rearrangement joins TRBV3-1 to TRBJ1-1; D is uncertain. The CDR3 contains 13 residues. Trimming cost V 4 bases and J 3 bases, with 9 bases left between them. CDR1 and CDR2 from the germline V gene are LGHDT and YNNKEL (reference sequence). CDR3 loop: CASSPTRDTEAFF. In nucleotides, the CDR3 is TGTGCCAGCAGCCCTACAAGGGACACTGAAGCTTTCTTT.